The clone carrying this T cell receptor (beta chain) was detected many times. Its antigen is undetermined. These data belong to a study of CD8 T cells in ankylosing spondylitis. Findings and caveats of the study: There was a TCR beta motif, made of 7 or 8 highly homologous variants, that appeared characteristic of ankylosing spondylitis blood. A number of the motif variants had already been described in reactive arthritis synovial fluid and blood. Disease-linked clones displayed a CD8+ phenotype and appeared relatively rarely in peripheral blood. Significantly higher representation of disease-linked clones was reported for matched ankylosing spondylitis synovial fluid.

Quantitative 5'-RACE was performed with molecular barcodes, and it yielded the TCR beta libraries. TCRdb re-analysed the 5' RACE reads in MiXCR, keeping a single row per CDR3 protein. The sample records roughly 490,000 distinct CDR3 sequences, about 5% being singletons. The CDR3 spans 11 residues. The V and J ends lost 6 bases and 14 bases, in that order; junction bases with no gene match: 8. CDR1 and CDR2 (germline): DFQATT, SNEGSKA (reference sequence). The clonotype was recovered from a male donor with ankylosing spondylitis. Source material: blood, either unsorted or a sorted T cell fraction (not recorded which). J is TRBJ2-3 and V is TRBV20-1; 10 bases are shared with TRBD2. CDR3: CSATTSGARYF. The CDR3 DNA reads as TGCAGTGCCACAACTAGCGGGGCGCGGTATTTT.